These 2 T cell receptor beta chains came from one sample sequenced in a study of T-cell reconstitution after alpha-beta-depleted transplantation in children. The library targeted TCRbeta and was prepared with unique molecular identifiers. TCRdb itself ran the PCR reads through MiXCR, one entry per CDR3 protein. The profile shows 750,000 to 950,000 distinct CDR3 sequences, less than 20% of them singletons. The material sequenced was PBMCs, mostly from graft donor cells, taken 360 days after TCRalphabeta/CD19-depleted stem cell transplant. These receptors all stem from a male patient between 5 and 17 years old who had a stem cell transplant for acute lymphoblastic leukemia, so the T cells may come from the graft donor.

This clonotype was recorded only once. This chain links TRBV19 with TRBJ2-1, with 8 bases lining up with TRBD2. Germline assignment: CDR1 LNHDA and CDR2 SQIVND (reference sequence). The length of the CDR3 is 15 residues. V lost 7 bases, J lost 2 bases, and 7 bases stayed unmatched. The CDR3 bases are TGTGCCAGTACCGTGGCGGGGGGCACCTACAATGAGCAGTTCTTC. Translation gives CASTVAGGTYNEQFF.

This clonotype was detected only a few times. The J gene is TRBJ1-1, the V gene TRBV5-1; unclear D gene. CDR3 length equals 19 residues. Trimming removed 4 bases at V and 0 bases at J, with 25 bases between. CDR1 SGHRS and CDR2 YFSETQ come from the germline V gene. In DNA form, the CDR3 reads TGCGCCAGCAGCCTAAGTGACACGATTCCAGTACCCATGAACACTGAAGCTTTCTTT. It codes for CASSLSDTIPVPMNTEAFF.